These 20 T cell receptor beta chains were all obtained from the same sample, sequenced in a study of blood T cells in healthy people across ages. A second PCR, run for roughly 6 to 11 cycles, used a sample-barcoded 5' primer plus a J-beta primer mix. TCRdb independently ran MiXCR on the 5' RACE reads; one entry per CDR3 protein. The sample carries hundreds of thousands of distinct CDR3 sequences, about 42% recorded once. Sequenced: blood. These receptor sequences come from a man aged 55 to 69 in good health.

This clonotype has more than one count but fewer than ten. The chain is built from TRBV27 and TRBJ2-7; D possibly corresponds to TRBD1 (6 bases). The length of the CDR3 is 14 residues. Trimming removed 5 bases from V and 2 bases from J, with 13 bases in between. The germline V gene has CDR1 MNHEY and CDR2 SMNVEV (reference sequence). The CDR3 nucleotides are TGTGCCAGCAGTCCTCAACGGACAGCCTACGAGCAGTACTTC. It encodes CASSPQRTAYEQYF.

V gene TRBV11-2 combines with J gene TRBJ2-3, with D uncertain. This CDR3 has 15 residues. Trimming pared 2 bases from V and 0 bases from J, leaving 9 bases between. Germline-derived CDR1 and CDR2 are SGHAT and FQNNGV. CDR3 region: CASSLYLRSTDTQYF. The CDR3 DNA sequence: TGTGCCAGCAGCTTATATCTCAGGAGCACAGATACGCAGTATTTT.

This clonotype was detected a few times. DNA of the CDR3: TGTGCCAGCAGCTTAGTCCCACCGTGGAAAGGTGGCTACACCTTC. Its protein is CASSLVPPWKGGYTF. V and J are TRBV7-9 and TRBJ1-2; D call uncertain. Germline V gives CDR1 SEHNR, CDR2 FQNEAQ (reference sequence). V lost 1 base and J 7 bases, leaving 16 bases between the germline ends. The CDR3 has 15 residues.

This chain joins TRBV11-2 and TRBJ2-6, with D tentatively TRBD1 or TRBD2 (5 bases each). Germline-derived CDR1 and CDR2 are SGHAT and FQNNGV. This CDR3 has 19 residues. Trimming removed 1 base from V and 0 bases from J, with 16 bases in between. The CDR3 region is CASSLVLRDPSSGANVLTF. In DNA, the CDR3 is TGTGCCAGCAGCTTAGTGTTACGGGACCCTAGCTCTGGGGCCAACGTCCTGACTTTC.

This clonotype was observed a few times. The V and J genes are TRBV2 and TRBJ2-3; perhaps D is TRBD1 or TRBD2 (6 bases each). V shed 8 bases and J shed 0 bases, with 18 bases lying between them. The germline V gene has CDR1 SNHLY and CDR2 FYNNEI. This CDR3 has 16 residues. The CDR3 loop is CASFEGGRASTDTQYF. As DNA, the CDR3 is TGTGCCAGCTTTGAGGGGGGTCGTGCTAGCACAGATACGCAGTATTTT.

This clonotype was seen more than once but under ten times. The J gene is TRBJ2-7, the V gene TRBV10-3; D gene uncertain. The V gene's germline CDR1 is ENHRY and CDR2 SYGVKD. Trimming pared 3 bases from V and 3 bases from J, leaving 9 bases between. There are 13 residues in the CDR3. The DNA of the CDR3 is TGTGCCATCAGTGACCCCCCGAACTACGAGCAGTACTTC. This gives the protein CAISDPPNYEQYF.

This clonotype was recorded a few times. The gene calls are TRBV9 and TRBJ2-3; D perhaps matches TRBD1 (5 bases). Trimming removed 0 bases from V and 7 bases from J, with 12 bases in between. In germline, CDR1 is SGDLS, CDR2 YYNGEE. The CDR3 contains 14 residues. The CDR3 DNA reads TGTGCCAGCAGCGTAGTGGGGCCAGATCATACGCAGTATTTT. Protein sequence: CASSVVGPDHTQYF.

The sample holds many counts of this clonotype. This rearrangement joins TRBV7-3 to TRBJ2-7, with 7 bases aligning to TRBD1. Germline V gene data show CDR1 as SGHTA and CDR2 as FQGTGA. This CDR3 has 15 residues. The V segment lost 5 bases and the J segment 0 bases; nucleotides outside the gene matches: 7. CDR3 residues: CASSPRDRSSYEQYF. CDR3 in DNA: TGTGCCAGCAGCCCCCGGGACAGATCCTCCTACGAGCAGTACTTC.

The chain carries TRBV11-3 and TRBJ2-3; the D gene is possibly TRBD1 (5 bases). The CDR3 length is 16 residues. The V gene's germline CDR1 is SGHNT and CDR2 YENEEA. The V gene lost 5 bases and the J gene lost 6 bases, with 21 bases spanning the gap. The CDR3 is CASSRSRQPKGDTQYF. In nucleotides, the CDR3 is TGTGCCAGCAGCCGTTCCAGACAGCCCAAGGGGGATACGCAGTATTTT.

The V call is TRBV6-1, the J call TRBJ1-2; D may be TRBD1 (6 bases). CDR1 and CDR2 (germline): MNHNS, SASEGT. CDR3 length equals 14 residues. Trimming shortened V by 2 bases and J by 7 bases, and 14 bases separated the two germline ends. For the CDR3, the DNA is TGTGCCAGCAGTGAAATGCTCGGGGGCGTTGGCTACACCTTC. Its translation is CASSEMLGGVGYTF.

This clonotype was detected a few times. One end of the junction fails to match germline, which may point to a read error. The chain couples TRBV7-9 to TRBJ1-6, with TRBD1 matching over 9 bases. Germline V gives CDR1 SEHNR, CDR2 FQNEAQ (reference sequence). The CDR3 length is 15 residues. CDR3 nucleotide sequence: TGTGCCAGCAGCACCTCGACAGGGGGGGATTCAGCCCTCCACTTT. Protein product: CASSTSTGGDSALHF.

To note about this clonotype: A much larger clonotype is one base distant, so this may be a read error. The rearrangement links TRBV7-2 to TRBJ2-5; 8 bases agree with TRBD1. CDR3 size: 14 residues. The germline V gene has CDR1 SGHTA and CDR2 FQGNSA. The CDR3 coding sequence is TGTGTCAGCAGCTCTGGGACAGGTGGAGAGACCCAGTACTTC. Protein product: CVSSSGTGGETQYF.

The chain links TRBV20-1 to TRBJ1-5; 7 bases are shared with TRBD1. V lost 4 bases, J lost 4 bases, and 7 bases stayed unmatched. Germline assignment: CDR1 DFQATT and CDR2 SNEGSKA (reference sequence). The CDR3 length is 14 residues. This chain's CDR3 is CSAIGRGKNQPQHF. The CDR3 bases are TGCAGTGCTATCGGCAGGGGGAAAAATCAGCCCCAGCATTTT.

This clonotype was detected only a few times. The gene calls are TRBV5-6 and TRBJ1-5; possibly TRBD1 for D (5 bases). Trimming pared 4 bases from V and 0 bases from J, leaving 11 bases between. This CDR3 has 15 amino acids. The germline V gene encodes CDR1 SGHDT and CDR2 YYEEEE. CDR3 coding DNA: TGTGCCAGCAGCAAAGGACACAATAGCAATCAGCCCCAGCATTTT. Protein: CASSKGHNSNQPQHF.

J is TRBJ2-2 and V is TRBV20-1, with D tentatively TRBD2 (6 bases). V was pared by 3 bases and J by 7 bases, with 12 bases between. Per germline, CDR1 DFQATT and CDR2 SNEGSKA (reference sequence). The CDR3 runs to 13 residues. CDR3 region: CSASGGNIGELFF. In nucleotides, the CDR3 is TGCAGTGCTAGTGGGGGGAATATCGGGGAGCTGTTTTTT.

This clonotype was seen a handful of times. The chain is built from TRBV2 and TRBJ2-6, with D tentatively TRBD1 (5 bases). Per germline, CDR1 SNHLY and CDR2 FYNNEI. CDR3 length: 14 amino acids. The V end was cut by 2 bases, the J end by 4 bases, with 6 bases between. In nucleotides, the CDR3 is TGTGCCAGCAGTGAAAAGGGGGGGGCCAACGTCCTGACTTTC. It yields the protein CASSEKGGANVLTF.

This chain connects TRBV28 to TRBJ1-6; weak D call: TRBD1 (5 bases). The ends were cut back, 5 bases at V and 10 bases at J, with 15 bases in the middle. Germline values: CDR1 MDHEN, CDR2 SYDVKM. The CDR3 is 14 residues long. The CDR3: CASSPPAGSSPLHF. The CDR3 DNA follows: TGTGCCAGCAGTCCACCGGCAGGGAGCTCACCCCTCCACTTT.

The rearrangement joins TRBV30 to TRBJ1-6, with TRBD1 matching 8 bases. V dropped 2 bases and J dropped 9; count of bases not matched to a gene: 9. This CDR3 is 15 amino acids long. Germline V gene sequence: CDR1 GTSNPN, CDR2 SVGIG (reference sequence). As DNA, the CDR3 is TGTGCCTGGAGTCAACCGGACAGGGAAATTTCACCCCTCCACTTT. Translation gives CAWSQPDREISPLHF.

This clonotype was counted at least ten times. The chain combines TRBV4-3 with TRBJ2-5, with 10 bases matching TRBD2. This CDR3 has 16 residues. V lost 4 bases to trimming and J lost 5 bases; unmatched junction nucleotides: 10. Germline-derived CDR1 and CDR2 are LGHNA and YSLEER. Written as DNA, the CDR3 is TGCGCCAGCAGCCCCCGGGATAGCGGGGGGTACGAGACCCAGTACTTC. Amino acids: CASSPRDSGGYETQYF.

A few counts support this clonotype. CDR3 coding DNA: TGCAGCGTCGGAACCCCATTGCGGGGGCTCTACGAGCAGTACTTC. This gives the protein CSVGTPLRGLYEQYF. The rearrangement uses TRBV29-1 and TRBJ2-7; D is possibly TRBD2 (7 bases). Germline CDR1 reads SQVTM; CDR2 reads ANQGSEA. V lost 6 bases and J lost 3, with 21 bases in between. This CDR3 has 15 residues.